This paragraph reports one TCR beta chain. Antigen specificity is unknown. From germline, CDR1 is LNHDA and CDR2 SQIVND (reference sequence). The CDR3 has 15 residues. The data are from a study of monozygotic twins with inflammatory bowel disease. Study-level points and caveats: The study found lower TCRbeta diversity (inverse Simpson) in IBD patients than in healthy co-twins.

TCRdb re-analyzed the 5' RACE reads; it lists each CDR3 protein once, without DNA. The table lists 400,000 to 500,000 distinct CDR3 sequences. The receptor was derived from a human donor with ulcerative colitis or Crohn's disease, or a healthy co-twin of an affected twin (not recorded which). The V and J genes are TRBV19 and TRBJ1-4; TCRdb's D gene call, TRBD1, goes unchecked for lack of DNA. Specimen: blood. CDR3 in amino acids: CASSITTGRNEKLFF.